This T cell receptor (beta chain) derives from a study of CD8+ T cells in alopecia areata. Study-level results: Throughout tofacitinib, many expanded lesional clones continued to persist in scalp and blood. Both scalp clonality and the expanded CD8+ clones among the top 100 showed a significant decrease with tofacitinib. Uncertainty remains about how baseline CD8+ expansion links to response, with one nonresponder.

With respect to this clone: Its target is unknown.

Investigators isolated RNA and reverse transcribed it into cDNA to act as the sequencing template. TCRdb's copy holds only in-frame clones and misses some; the assay was immunoSEQ multiplex PCR. The profile shows approximately 210,000 clones, 50% to 60% of them singletons. Germline CDR1 reads SGHRS; CDR2 reads YFSETQ. This CDR3 region has 17 residues. Trimming took 0 bases from V and 0 from J, leaving 10 bases between them. The treatment is: oral pan-JAK inhibitor, 5-10 mg twice daily. PBMCs yielded sorted CD4+ and CD8+ T cells. The sequence derives from a human donor with alopecia areata. J is TRBJ2-6 and V is TRBV5-1; D not resolved. Sequenced here: CD4+ T cells sorted from blood, sampled at week 4, from a patient treated with tofacitinib. This chain's CDR3 is CASSLGQAYSGANVLTF. The CDR3 DNA follows: TGCGCCAGCAGCTTGGGTCAGGCTTACTCTGGGGCCAACGTCCTGACTTTC.